The rows below give T cell receptor beta chains drawn from one sample of a study of identical twins. TCRdb fed the 5' RACE reads into MiXCR, producing one record per CDR3 protein. The table lists some 900,000 distinct CDR3 sequences, 10% to 15% of them singletons. These data are also associated with another study on yellow fever vaccine responses in identical twins.

Sequenced sample: PBMCs. Receptors were obtained from a young woman in good health. Each CDR3 is given with its conserved first and last residue.

TRBV5-1	TRBJ1-1	CANGQVEAFF
TRBV24-1	TRBJ1-2	CATSDLTGDGYTF
TRBV4-1	TRBJ2-3	CASSQGEFTDTQYF
TRBV6-5	TRBJ1-2	CASSYRQGKLDGYTF
TRBV5-5	TRBJ1-2	CASSAGDRGFYNYGYTF
TRBV3-1	TRBJ1-1	CASSQEGRNTEAFF
TRBV6-5	TRBJ2-5	CASSYRGGGETQYF
TRBV28	TRBJ1-5	CASSPDRGGNQPQHF
TRBV10-3	TRBJ2-3	CAIARTDTQYF
TRBV29-1	TRBJ2-7	CSVEGTRTPYEQYF
TRBV5-1	TRBJ2-7	CASSLDGAAYEQYF
TRBV5-6	TRBJ2-1	CASSHNRMGWQFF
TRBV6-5	TRBJ1-1	CASSYSGVSEAFF
TRBV12-3/TRBV12-4	TRBJ1-1	CASSPTVVATEAFF
TRBV5-1	TRBJ2-7	CASTLSGPTYEQYF